Following are 19 T cell receptor beta chains from one sample sequenced in a study of cytomegalovirus exposure and HLA in healthy donors. The PCR employed 60 Vbeta primers together with 13 Jbeta primers. Clones were read by immunoSEQ multiplex PCR, and TCRdb kept only the in-frame ones, dropping some. The sample holds roughly 120,000 clones; 65% to 80% are singletons and the top ten take approximately 1%. The source material was PBMCs. The receptors originated from a human donor in good health.

This chain uses TRBV7-8 with TRBJ1-5; possibly TRBD1 for D (5 bases). CDR1 is SGHVS, CDR2 FQNEAQ, per germline. V was pared by 7 bases and J by 0 bases, with 16 bases between. This CDR3 comprises 16 residues. DNA for the CDR3: TGTGCCAGCACCCAAAAAGGGGATTATAGCAATCAGCCCCAGCATTTT. This gives the protein CASTQKGDYSNQPQHF.

This clone was recorded only once. The chain couples TRBV7-2 to TRBJ2-7; 7 bases map to TRBD2. The V gene's germline CDR1 is SGHTA and CDR2 FQGNSA. This CDR3 has 15 amino acids. V lost 5 bases and J lost 4; bases outside the gene matches: 11. The CDR3 loop reads CASSEGVSGYYEQYF. CDR3 nucleotides: TGTGCCAGCAGCGAGGGAGTTAGCGGGTATTACGAGCAGTACTTC.

This sequence joins TRBV29-1 and TRBJ1-6; 8 nucleotides match TRBD1. The CDR3 covers 14 residues. The V and J ends lost 6 bases and 14 bases, in that order; junction bases with no gene match: 15. Germline assignment: CDR1 SQVTM and CDR2 ANQGSEA. The CDR3 coding sequence is TGCAGCGTATCACAGACAGGGGAAAAGAATACCCTCCACTTT. Protein: CSVSQTGEKNTLHF.

The V and J genes are TRBV7-6 and TRBJ1-5; D ambiguous. This CDR3 has 13 residues. Germline CDR1 reads SGHVS; CDR2 reads FNYEAQ. V dropped 5 bases and J dropped 0 bases, with 5 bases sitting between them. The CDR3 loop reads CASSPFSNQPQHF. For the CDR3, the DNA is TGTGCCAGCAGCCCGTTTAGCAATCAGCCCCAGCATTTT. The full variable domain, completed using reference TRBV7-6 and TRBJ1-5, is GAGVSQSPRYKVTKRGQDVALRCDPISGHVSLYWYRQALGQGPEFLTYFNYEAQQDKSGLPNDRFSAERPEGSISTLTIQRTEQRDSAMYRCASSPFSNQPQHFGDGTRLSIL.

The V gene is TRBV4-1, the J gene TRBJ2-5, with D hard to call. Germline V gene sequence: CDR1 MGHRA, CDR2 YSYEKL. The V end lost 4 bases, the J end lost 3 bases, and 18 bases lay between the germline ends. The CDR3 consists of 16 residues. CDR3 nucleotide sequence: TGCGCCAGCAGCCTGACAAGAGTGTTATCAAAAGAGACCCAGTACTTC. This gives the protein CASSLTRVLSKETQYF.

The rearrangement uses TRBV5-1 and TRBJ2-1, with 8 bases aligning to TRBD1. J was trimmed by 5 bases and V by 0 bases; bases with no gene match: 4. There are 15 residues in the CDR3. Germline V gene sequence: CDR1 SGHRS, CDR2 YFSETQ. Here the CDR3 reads CASSLGPDRDNEQFF. CDR3 in DNA: TGCGCCAGCAGCTTGGGACCGGACAGGGACAATGAGCAGTTCTTC. Full variable domain (outside the CDR3, taken from reference TRBV5-1 and TRBJ2-1): KAGVTQTPRYLIKTRGQQVTLSCSPISGHRSVSWYQQTPGQGLQFLFEYFSETQRNKGNFPGRFSGRQFSNSRSEMNVSTLELGDSALYLCASSLGPDRDNEQFFGPGTRLTVL.

The chain employs TRBV29-1 and TRBJ1-2; no clear D. CDR3 length equals 16 residues. Trimming took off 6 bases at V and 3 bases at J, with 23 bases between the two ends. Looked up from germline, CDR1 is SQVTM and CDR2 is ANQGSEA. The CDR3 loop reads CSVTILPGQEDYGYTF. The CDR3 DNA sequence: TGCAGCGTGACGATATTACCGGGCCAGGAGGACTATGGCTACACCTTC.

The chain is built from TRBV9 and TRBJ2-3, with TRBD2 matching 11 bases. The CDR3 has 17 amino acids. Germline lookup yields CDR1 SGDLS and CDR2 YYNGEE. Germline trimming cut 4 bases from V and 5 bases from J; bases unmatched to any gene: 12. This CDR3 is CASSYGTSGVSGDTQYF. Here the CDR3 DNA reads TGTGCCAGCAGCTACGGGACTAGCGGTGTATCCGGAGATACGCAGTATTTT.

A single count supports this clone. Other nucleotide sequences from this sample produce the same CDR3. This rearrangement joins TRBV5-1 to TRBJ2-5, with a possible D match to TRBD2 (5 bases). CDR1 and CDR2 from the germline V gene are SGHRS and YFSETQ. The CDR3 covers 14 residues. With 4 bases removed from V and 2 bases from J, the gap between germline ends came to 12 bases. CDR3 loop: CASSSGRNQETQYF. CDR3 nucleotides: TGCGCCAGCAGCAGCGGACGGAATCAAGAGACCCAGTACTTC. Full variable domain (outside the CDR3, taken from reference TRBV5-1 and TRBJ2-5): KAGVTQTPRYLIKTRGQQVTLSCSPISGHRSVSWYQQTPGQGLQFLFEYFSETQRNKGNFPGRFSGRQFSNSRSEMNVSTLELGDSALYLCASSSGRNQETQYFGPGTRLLVL.

Regarding this clone: Germline and junction disagree at one end, which may indicate a read error. The chain employs TRBV7-9 and TRBJ1-6; the D gene is possibly TRBD1 (5 bases). Germline CDR1 SEHNR, CDR2 FQNEAQ (reference sequence). The CDR3 has 16 residues. CDR3 sequence: CSSSFPTGGYNSPLHF. The CDR3 bases are TGTTCCAGCAGCTTTCCGACGGGGGGTTATAATTCACCCCTCCACTTT.

This clone has a handful of counts. V and J are TRBV21-1 and TRBJ1-3; no DNA check was done on the table's D call, TRBD1. TRBV21-1 is annotated as a pseudogene. CDR3 length equals 16 residues. CDR3 in amino acids: CASSRRDSHSGNTIYF. The CDR3 bases are TGTGCCAGCAGCCGCCGGGACAGTCACTCTGGAAACACCATATATTTT.

The chain couples TRBV28 to TRBJ1-4; possible D gene TRBD1, 5 bases. Trimming left V 5 bases short and J 0 bases short, with 10 bases between. The CDR3 is 15 residues long. CDR1 and CDR2 from the germline V gene are MDHEN and SYDVKM. CDR3 nucleotide sequence: TGTGCCAGCAGTCTTACAGGATCAACTAATGAAAAACTGTTTTTT. Its protein is CASSLTGSTNEKLFF.

This sequence joins TRBV5-4 and TRBJ2-7; 13 positions match TRBD2. This CDR3 is 15 amino acids long. V trimming: 0 bases; J trimming: 9 bases; junction bases outside the gene matches: 6. Germline CDR1 SGHNT, CDR2 YYREEE (reference sequence). For the CDR3, the DNA is TGTGCCAGCAGCTTGGTGGGACTAGCGGGGCCGGGGCAGTACTTC. Translating gives CASSLVGLAGPGQYF.

This clone was observed a few times. The V call is TRBV5-8, the J call TRBJ1-1; D unresolved. V lost 2 bases to trimming and J lost 11 bases, with 10 bases between them. Germline values: CDR1 SGHTS, CDR2 YDEGEE. The CDR3 runs 11 residues. The CDR3 DNA sequence: TGTGCCAGCAGCTTTACTCTAGGCGCTTTCTTT. It encodes CASSFTLGAFF.

The sample holds one count of this clone. This chain uses TRBV5-1 with TRBJ2-2; TRBD1 is a possible D gene (6 bases). Germline V gene data show CDR1 as SGHRS and CDR2 as YFSETQ. CDR3 size: 16 residues. The V and J ends lost 4 bases and 4 bases respectively, with 17 bases between them. The CDR3 sequence is CASSPGVYFSTGELFF. The CDR3 bases are TGCGCCAGCAGCCCAGGGGTTTACTTCAGCACCGGGGAGCTGTTTTTT.

The chain couples TRBV4-2 to TRBJ2-1; 12 nucleotides line up with TRBD2. This CDR3 region has 16 residues. J was trimmed by 3 bases and V by 1 base; bases with no gene match: 1. Looked up from germline, CDR1 is LGHNA and CDR2 is YNFKEQ. In DNA, the CDR3 is TGTGCCAGCAGCCAAGTACTAGCGGGGGGCTACAATGAGCAGTTCTTC. As protein: CASSQVLAGGYNEQFF.

The J gene is TRBJ2-5, the V gene TRBV19; D unclear. In germline, CDR1 is LNHDA, CDR2 SQIVND (reference sequence). With 0 bases removed from V and 2 bases from J, the gap between germline ends came to 4 bases. This CDR3 has 13 amino acids. CDR3 loop: CASSIDVQETQYF. In DNA form, the CDR3 reads TGTGCCAGTAGTATAGACGTACAAGAGACCCAGTACTTC.

This clone has just a few counts. The chain links TRBV28 to TRBJ1-5; D perhaps matches TRBD1 (5 bases). The CDR3 is made up of 15 amino acids. The V gene's germline CDR1 is MDHEN and CDR2 SYDVKM. V was pared by 6 bases and J by 5 bases, with 17 bases between. In DNA form, the CDR3 reads TGTGCCAGCAGGTGGACAATCTTAGGAGATCAGCCCCAGCATTTT. Its translation: CASRWTILGDQPQHF. Full variable domain (outside the CDR3, taken from reference TRBV28 and TRBJ1-5): DVKVTQSSRYLVKRTGEKVFLECVQDMDHENMFWYRQDPGLGLRLIYFSYDVKMKEKGDIPEGYSVSREKKERFSLILESASTNQTSMYLCASRWTILGDQPQHFGDGTRLSIL.

The DNA for the CDR3 is TGTGCCAGCAGGCTGACTCTAAATACGCAGTATTTT. This gives the protein CASRLTLNTQYF. V is TRBV6-1 and J is TRBJ2-3; D remains ambiguous. Looked up from germline, CDR1 is MNHNS and CDR2 is SASEGT. CDR3 length equals 12 residues. V dropped 6 bases and J dropped 7 bases, with 11 bases sitting between them.